The 24 T cell receptor beta chains presented below share a single source sample, sequenced in a study of CD8 T cells in ankylosing spondylitis. One entry per CDR3 protein results from TCRdb running MiXCR on the 5' RACE reads. The top ten hold about 3% of the sample, which has roughly 130,000 distinct CDR3 sequences, roughly 13% seen once. What was sequenced was blood, either unsorted or a sorted T cell fraction (not recorded which). The origin of the receptors is a female donor with ankylosing spondylitis or in good health (not recorded which).

This clonotype has more than one count but fewer than ten. The chain is built from TRBV12-3 or TRBV12-4 and TRBJ2-1; TRBD2 matches 8 bases. The length of the CDR3 is 16 residues. V gave up 3 bases and J gave up 2 bases; unmatched junction bases: 6. CDR3 DNA sequence: TGTGCCAGCAGTTTGAGCGGGAGCGGCCCCTACAATGAGCAGTTCTTC. This codes for CASSLSGSGPYNEQFF.

The sample holds a few counts of this clonotype. This rearrangement joins TRBV6-2 or TRBV6-3 to TRBJ2-1, with 10 positions matching TRBD2. CDR3 length: 18 amino acids. The germline V gene has CDR1 MNHEY and CDR2 SVGEGT. Losses at the gene ends were 0 bases for V and 8 bases for J; bases not matched to a gene: 13. The CDR3 nucleotides are TGTGCCAGCAGTTACTCCCCTTTACTAGCGGGATCCCGAGATGAGCAGTTCTTC. Translating it yields CASSYSPLLAGSRDEQFF.

This clonotype was recorded many times. The V and J genes are TRBV12-3 or TRBV12-4 and TRBJ2-2, with 9 nucleotides matching TRBD1. Trimming took 5 bases from V and 3 from J; bases not matched to a gene: 4. The CDR3 runs 15 residues. The CDR3 region is CASSRTGADTGELFF. Written as DNA, the CDR3 is TGTGCCAGCAGTCGGACAGGGGCGGACACCGGGGAGCTGTTTTTT.

In regard to this clonotype: At one of its ends the junction is not consistent with the germline gene, which may arise from a read error. The rearrangement links TRBV7-8 to TRBJ2-1; D is unclear. Germline values: CDR1 SGHVS, CDR2 FQNEAQ. The CDR3 runs 16 residues. The CDR3 DNA follows: TGTGCCAGCAGCTTAATCGGCTTGAGCTCCTACGATGAGCAGTTCTTC. This codes for CASSLIGLSSYDEQFF. The whole variable domain, filled in from reference TRBV7-8 and TRBJ2-1, reads GAGVSQSPRYKVAKRGQDVALRCDPISGHVSLFWYQQALGQGPEFLTYFQNEAQLDKSGLPSDRFFAERPEGSVSTLKIQRTQQEDSAVYLCASSLIGLSSYDEQFFGPGTRLTVL.

With respect to this clonotype: One junction end does not reproduce the germline sequence, and a read error may be involved. The rearrangement uses TRBV5-1 and TRBJ2-6, with D possibly TRBD1 on 5 matching bases. Germline CDR1 and CDR2: SGHRS and YFSETQ. This CDR3 spans 15 amino acids. CDR3 nucleotide sequence: TGCGCCAGCAGCTTGGGGGGCTCTGGGGCCAACGGCCTGACTTTC. It is translated as CASSLGGSGANGLTF.

The chain carries TRBV12-3 or TRBV12-4 and TRBJ1-1; D not resolved. CDR3 length: 13 amino acids. The V gene lost 1 base and the J gene lost 4 bases, with 7 bases spanning the gap. The CDR3 spells CASSLDSGTEAFF. The DNA of the CDR3 is TGTGCCAGCAGTTTAGACAGTGGCACTGAAGCTTTCTTT.

This clonotype was counted between two and nine times. The chain uses TRBV19 and TRBJ2-1; D not certain. Per germline, CDR1 LNHDA and CDR2 SQIVND (reference sequence). The CDR3 totals 14 residues. Trimming took off 0 bases at V and 7 bases at J, with 10 bases between the two ends. The CDR3 DNA is TGTGCCAGTAGTATAGACCCATTGGGGAATGAGCAGTTCTTC. It yields the protein CASSIDPLGNEQFF.

This clonotype has at least ten counts. The rearrangement joins TRBV29-1 to TRBJ1-5; maybe TRBD1 (6 bases). V lost 5 bases and J 11 bases, leaving 19 bases between the germline ends. Looked up from germline, CDR1 is SQVTM and CDR2 is ANQGSEA. This CDR3 has 13 residues. The CDR3 region is CSVTTQGKGSQHF. The CDR3 DNA sequence: TGCAGCGTTACCACTCAGGGGAAGGGCTCCCAGCATTTT.

V gene TRBV19 combines with J gene TRBJ2-7; D may be TRBD1 (5 bases). The CDR3 consists of 15 residues. V was pared by 5 bases and J by 3 bases, with 17 bases between. The germline CDR1 and CDR2 sequences are LNHDA and SQIVND (reference sequence). The DNA for the CDR3 is TGTGCCAGTAGTCCTCGGACAAGTTTGTACTACGAGCAGTACTTC. Translating gives CASSPRTSLYYEQYF. Based on the CDR3 plus reference TRBV19 and TRBJ2-7, the full variable domain is DGGITQSPKYLFRKEGQNVTLSCEQNLNHDAMYWYRQDPGQGLRLIYYSQIVNDFQKGDIAEGYSVSREKKESFPLTVTSAQKNPTAFYLCASSPRTSLYYEQYFGPGTRLTVT.

This clonotype was observed many times. The gene calls are TRBV5-6 and TRBJ1-1, with D tentatively TRBD1 (5 bases). This CDR3 has 13 amino acids. Germline CDR1 SGHDT, CDR2 YYEEEE. V was trimmed by 2 bases and J by 4 bases, leaving 9 bases between them. CDR3 sequence (DNA): TGTGCCAGCAGCTTCGGGACCGCCACTGAAGCTTTCTTT. Amino acid sequence: CASSFGTATEAFF.

This clonotype was seen ten or more times. Here the CDR3 DNA reads TGTGCCAGCAGCAACCGACTGCGCCAAGAGACCCAGTACTTC. This translates into CASSNRLRQETQYF. The chain links TRBV11-2 to TRBJ2-5; no definite D call. The V gene's germline CDR1 is SGHAT and CDR2 FQNNGV. CDR3 size: 14 residues. The ends were cut back, 5 bases at V and 1 base at J, with 11 bases in the middle. The entire variable domain, with the rest obtained from reference TRBV11-2 and TRBJ2-5, is as follows: EAGVAQSPRYKIIEKRQSVAFWCNPISGHATLYWYQQILGQGPKLLIQFQNNGVVDDSQLPKDRFSAERLKGVDSTLKIQPAKLEDSAVYLCASSNRLRQETQYFGPGTRLLVL.

This clonotype was picked up many times. The V gene is TRBV20-1, the J gene TRBJ2-3, with a tentative D call TRBD1 (6 bases). This CDR3 has 12 amino acids. The V and J ends lost 3 bases and 11 bases respectively, with 15 bases between them. Germline CDR1 and CDR2: DFQATT and SNEGSKA (reference sequence). The chain's CDR3 is CSASFRGWGQYF. The CDR3 DNA reads TGCAGTGCTAGTTTTAGGGGGTGGGGGCAGTATTTT.

CDR3 sequence (DNA): TGCGCCAGCAGCAGACTACAGGGGACCAACACCGGGGAGCTGTTTTTT. It translates to CASSRLQGTNTGELFF. V gene TRBV5-1 combines with J gene TRBJ2-2, with 7 positions matching TRBD1. The CDR3 consists of 16 residues. Germline assignment: CDR1 SGHRS and CDR2 YFSETQ. The V gene end was trimmed by 4 bases and the J gene end by 2 bases; junction bases not matched to a gene: 8.

Comments on this clonotype: A much bigger clone sits one base away, suggesting this may be a read error. Because it lacks the conserved phenylalanine or tryptophan at the end, this CDR3 is likely a read error. CDR3 sequence: CASKGTGYGYTL. CDR3 bases: TGCGCCAGCAAGGGGACAGGTTATGGCTACACCCTC. The gene calls are TRBV5-1 and TRBJ1-2; 8 bases are a match to TRBD1. The V gene's germline CDR1 is SGHRS and CDR2 YFSETQ. The CDR3 is 12 amino acids. With 6 bases clipped from V and 5 bases from J, the junction kept 3 bases outside the gene matches.

This clonotype was counted between two and nine times. The chain employs TRBV25-1 and TRBJ2-2; D remains unclear. Trimming cost V 10 bases and J 1 base, with 10 bases left between them. The CDR3 totals 13 residues. Germline assignment: CDR1 MGHDK and CDR2 SYGVNS. The DNA for the CDR3 is TGTGCCACCAACCCAGGGAACACCGGGGAGCTGTTTTTT. Translated, it gives CATNPGNTGELFF.

The table lists this clonotype with many counts. This chain connects TRBV19 to TRBJ1-1; 8 nucleotides agree with TRBD1. This CDR3 spans 14 amino acids. J gave up 7 bases and V 7 bases, and 11 bases lay outside the gene matches. Germline values: CDR1 LNHDA, CDR2 SQIVND (reference sequence). The CDR3 DNA sequence: TGTGCCAGTAAGACAGGGGACACCATCAATGAAGCTTTCTTT. It is translated as CASKTGDTINEAFF.

The chain recombines TRBV4-2 with TRBJ1-2, with no clear D. V was cut by 1 base and J by 8 bases, with 17 bases left in between. The CDR3 has 15 amino acids. Germline V gives CDR1 LGHNA, CDR2 YNFKEQ. CDR3 protein: CASSQGAVVMWGYTF. CDR3 nucleotide sequence: TGTGCCAGCAGCCAAGGAGCTGTTGTGATGTGGGGCTACACCTTC.

This clonotype appeared a few times. This chain joins TRBV20-1 and TRBJ2-7, with D unclear. This CDR3 is built from 13 residues. V was clipped by 6 bases and J by 6 bases, with 18 bases between them. CDR1 is DFQATT, CDR2 SNEGSKA, per germline (reference sequence). The CDR3 nucleotides read TGCAGTGCCGTCGGCTCCGGTAGGTCCGAGCAGTACTTC. Translating gives CSAVGSGRSEQYF.

At least ten counts were recorded for this clonotype. The chain has TRBV11-2 and TRBJ1-1, with a weak D call TRBD1 (6 bases). The V gene's germline CDR1 is SGHAT and CDR2 FQNNGV. The CDR3 length is 14 residues. Trimming left V 1 base short and J 5 bases short, with 11 bases between. CDR3 nucleotides: TGTGCCAGCAGCTTAGCCAGGGGTCGGACTGAAGCTTTCTTT. This sequence encodes CASSLARGRTEAFF.

The V call is TRBV5-1, the J call TRBJ2-7; D could derive from TRBD1 or TRBD2 (6 bases each). The V gene lost 0 bases and the J gene lost 2 bases, with 9 bases spanning the gap. Per germline, CDR1 SGHRS and CDR2 YFSETQ. This CDR3 has 14 amino acids. The CDR3 sequence: CASSLAGGTYEQYF. As DNA, the CDR3 is TGCGCCAGCAGCTTGGCCGGGGGCACCTACGAGCAGTACTTC.

This clonotype was detected many times. The chain has TRBV6-5 and TRBJ1-2, with D tentatively TRBD1 (6 bases). CDR3 length: 12 amino acids. V was clipped by 6 bases and J by 7 bases, with 12 bases between them. CDR1 is MNHEY, CDR2 SVGAGI, per germline. DNA of the CDR3: TGTGCCAGCAGACCCAACAGGGCTGGCTACACCTTC. It is translated as CASRPNRAGYTF.

This clonotype occurred many times. The chain uses TRBV10-3 and TRBJ1-6, with a weak D call TRBD1 (6 bases). V was trimmed by 9 bases and J by 5 bases, leaving 14 bases between them. This CDR3 is built from 14 residues. Germline lookup yields CDR1 ENHRY and CDR2 SYGVKD. The CDR3 bases are TGTGCCATTAACCGGGACACCGATAATTCACCCCTCCACTTT. This translates into CAINRDTDNSPLHF.

The chain joins TRBV29-1 to TRBJ2-4; D unresolved. Deletions cut 0 bases from V and 7 bases from J, with 10 bases between. Germline V gene sequence: CDR1 SQVTM, CDR2 ANQGSEA. CDR3 length: 13 amino acids. As DNA, the CDR3 is TGCAGCGTTGAAGATCCCCAGGTGAACATTCAGTACTTC. Its protein is CSVEDPQVNIQYF.

This clonotype was counted a few times. This sequence joins TRBV6-5 and TRBJ2-5, with a weak D call TRBD2 (5 bases). V lost 4 bases and J 5 bases, leaving 17 bases between the germline ends. The length of the CDR3 is 15 residues. Per the germline V gene, CDR1 is MNHEY and CDR2 is SVGAGI. CDR3 loop: CASSSVTRRGETQYF. CDR3 bases: TGTGCCAGCAGTTCCGTAACCCGCAGAGGGGAGACCCAGTACTTC.